In this sample, the clone carrying this T cell receptor (beta chain) turned up a few times. The antigen is not known. The junction had 10 bases not matched to a gene; V was cut back by 5 bases and J by 3 bases. This CDR3 is 16 amino acids long. Germline-derived CDR1 and CDR2 are ENHRY and SYGVKD. This entry is derived from a study of cytomegalovirus exposure and HLA in healthy donors. Findings and limits, study-wide: About 87% or about 30% of the time was how often most TCR beta V segments were productive, according to an earlier analysis. Sequencing artifact likely explains a cluster of highly shared sequence variants.

PCR used 60 Vbeta primers and 13 Jbeta primers. Method: immunoSEQ multiplex PCR; TCRdb's copy keeps in-frame clones and lacks some. The sample shows 65,000 to 90,000 clones, 82% of them seen only once. The TCR originated in a man between 18 and 29 years old in good health and CMV-seronegative. Sequencing was performed on PBMCs. The chain employs TRBV10-3 and TRBJ1-2; the match to TRBD1 covers 9 bases. As DNA, the CDR3 is TGTGCCATCAGTCTTGGGACAGGGCCGGGGGACTATGGCTACACCTTC. This encodes CAISLGTGPGDYGYTF.